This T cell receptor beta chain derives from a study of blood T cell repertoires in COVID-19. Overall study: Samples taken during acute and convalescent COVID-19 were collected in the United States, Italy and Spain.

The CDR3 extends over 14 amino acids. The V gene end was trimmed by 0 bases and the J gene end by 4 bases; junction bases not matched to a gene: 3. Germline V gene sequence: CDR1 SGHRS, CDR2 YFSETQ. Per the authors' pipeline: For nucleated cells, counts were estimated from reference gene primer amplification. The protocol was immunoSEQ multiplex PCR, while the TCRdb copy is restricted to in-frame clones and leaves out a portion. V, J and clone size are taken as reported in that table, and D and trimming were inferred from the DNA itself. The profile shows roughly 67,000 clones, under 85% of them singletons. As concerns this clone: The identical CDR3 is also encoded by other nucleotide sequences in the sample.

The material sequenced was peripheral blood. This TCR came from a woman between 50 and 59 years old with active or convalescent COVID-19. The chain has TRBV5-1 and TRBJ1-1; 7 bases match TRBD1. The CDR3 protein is CASSLGQGGTEAFF. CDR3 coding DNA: TGCGCCAGCAGCTTGGGCCAGGGGGGCACTGAAGCTTTCTTT.